This note documents a single T cell receptor beta chain sequence. Its antigen is still unknown. Germline V gives CDR1 LNHDA, CDR2 SQIVND (reference sequence). This CDR3 contains 14 residues. V lost 1 base to trimming and J lost 2 bases; unmatched junction nucleotides: 2. Using immunoSEQ multiplex PCR, the repertoire was profiled, and TCRdb retains in-frame clones only, with some absent. Among 39,000 or so clones listed, approximately 86% were seen once. This entry is derived from a study of PD-1 blockade in classical Hodgkin lymphoma. Findings and caveats of the study: Baseline diversity in complete responders resembled that of newly diagnosed patients. The study reported lower baseline TCR diversity in newly diagnosed patients than in healthy donors.

The patients all showed relapse after autologous stem cell transplantation, while their brentuximab vedotin exposure varied. Source: peripheral blood mononuclear cells (PBMCs), taken before the second cycle of nivolumab. The chain carries TRBV19 and TRBJ2-7; 7 nucleotides line up with TRBD1. This receptor was identified in a human donor with classical Hodgkin lymphoma. The CDR3 loop is CASSIAQGAYEQYF. Written as DNA, the CDR3 is TGTGCCAGTAGTATAGCCCAGGGGGCCTACGAGCAGTACTTC.